This T cell receptor beta chain was profiled in a study of T-cell reconstitution after alpha-beta-depleted transplantation in children. Unique molecular identifiers were used in preparing the TCRbeta library. Using its own MiXCR run on the PCR reads, TCRdb lists one record per CDR3 protein. The sample carries 300,000 to 350,000 distinct CDR3 sequences, around 25% recorded once. Germline V gene sequence: CDR1 DFQATT, CDR2 SNEGSKA (reference sequence). The V end was cut by 1 base, the J end by 0 bases, with 9 bases between. The CDR3 runs 14 residues. This receptor was identified in a male patient aged 10 to 17 who had a stem cell transplant for acute lymphoblastic leukemia, so the T cells may come from the graft donor. The V and J genes are TRBV20-1 and TRBJ1-1, with no clear D. The sequencing here drew on PBMCs, mostly from graft donor cells, taken 180 days after TCRalphabeta/CD19-depleted stem cell transplant. CDR3 sequence: CSARVRSLNTEAFF. For the CDR3, the DNA is TGCAGTGCTAGAGTCCGGAGTCTGAACACTGAAGCTTTCTTT.